This T cell receptor beta chain was sequenced for a study of T cell repertoires in cytomegalovirus infection. Overall study context: CMV epitopes in the study were HLA-C-restricted (recently identified) and HLA-B-restricted (well studied).

TCRdb re-called the reads with MiXCR, one entry per CDR3 protein. This table holds tens of thousands of distinct CDR3 sequences, about 19% found once. After removal of 10 bases from V and 5 bases from J, the junction contained 10 bases not matched to a gene. Germline V gives CDR1 MDHEN, CDR2 SYDVKM. This CDR3 has 14 residues. This clonotype turned up a few times. Its cognate antigen is unknown. This TCR derives from a human donor in good health (CMV status not recorded). Some clones in this sample may be carry-over from other donors' samples. The chain is built from TRBV28 and TRBJ1-5; 8 positions agree with TRBD1. The specimen comprised CD8+ T cells from cultured PBMCs, sampled from culture after CMV antigen stimulation. The CDR3 is CATLDRGVYQPQHF. CDR3 sequence (DNA): TGTGCCACCCTAGACAGGGGCGTTTATCAGCCCCAGCATTTT.